This TCR beta chain was retrieved from a study of early T cells in non-severe SARS-CoV-2 infection. Study as a whole: Sequencing was performed on bulk RNA from unsorted whole blood, leaving chains unpaired. General observations from the study: VDJdb matching skewed toward anti-spike CD8 responses, missing private and CD4 specificities.

Concerning this clonotype itself: Its antigen is not identified.

Unique molecular identifiers were added to individual cDNA molecules. A single record per CDR3 protein comes from TCRdb applying MiXCR to the 5' RACE reads. Of some 77,000 distinct CDR3 sequences listed, about 5% are singletons. The sample in question was whole blood, obtained at baseline. This sequence was found in an adult who was a healthcare worker with PCR-confirmed SARS-CoV-2 infection or an uninfected control (not recorded which).

The DNA for the CDR3 is TGCAGCGTTGAAAGCGGAGGGCTAGCGGGCACCGGGGAGCTGTTTTTT. This gives the protein CSVESGGLAGTGELFF. The V gene is TRBV29-1, the J gene TRBJ2-2, with 8 bases identical to TRBD2. V lost 2 bases, J lost 4 bases, and 9 bases stayed unmatched. The CDR3 contains 16 residues. The V gene's germline CDR1 is SQVTM and CDR2 ANQGSEA.